The 16 T cell receptor beta chains presented below share a single source sample, sequenced in a study of CD8+ T cells in alopecia areata. In each case, RNA was isolated and then reverse transcribed into cDNA as the sequencing template. TCRdb keeps only in-frame clones here, not all; method: immunoSEQ multiplex PCR. The record shows about 9,000 clones for this sample, with no singletons present. Sorting relied on CD4, CD8alpha, NKG2D, NKG2ACE and other markers applied to pooled cutaneous lymph node cells. The sequenced material came from CD8+ T cells sorted from a lymph node. These receptors came from a C3H/HeJ mouse with alopecia areata. The strain is characterized by the MHC haplotype H2-k.

This clone has a count of ten or more. Gene names and germline match the mouse. The read falls 4 residues short of the CDR3 end, and the missing part is taken from the germline J gene. The V and J genes are TRBV13-3 and TRBJ2-2; D gene unclear. V was cut by 1 base and J by 0 bases, with 4 bases left in between. The germline V gene has CDR1 NNHDY and CDR2 SYVADS. This CDR3 comprises 14 residues. This chain's CDR3 is CASSDLANTGQLYF. The sequenced part of the CDR3 DNA is TGTGCCAGCAGTGATTTGGCAAACACCGGG.

This clone was counted ten times or more. Mouse gene names and germline throughout. The CDR3 loop is CASSIVDRDTGQLYF. The sequenced CDR3 bases are TGTGCCAGCAGTATAGTGGACAGGGACACCGGG. V usage is TRBV19 and J usage is TRBJ2-2, with 8 bases fitting TRBD1. The read ends 4 residues early relative to the CDR3; the germline J gene fills the gap. The CDR3 is 15 amino acids. J lost 3 bases, V lost 0 bases, and 1 base had no gene match. CDR1 is FNHDT and CDR2 is SITEND in the germline V gene (reference sequence).

The table lists this clone with many counts. Any gene name here is a mouse gene name. The read terminates 3 residues ahead of where the CDR3 ends, so the germline J gene completes it. The chain recombines TRBV13-2 with TRBJ1-6; no reliable D call. TRBJ1-6 belongs to the ORF category, with a function that is uncertain. The CDR3 spans 14 residues. Trimming stripped 0 bases from V and 6 bases from J, with 7 bases between. Germline CDR1 is NNHNN and CDR2 is SYGAGS (reference sequence). The CDR3 spells CASGDVGSNSPLYF. The CDR3 bases that were read are TGTGCCAGCGGTGATGTGGGGAGTAATTCGCCC.

This clone was picked up a small number of times. Each gene name is a mouse one. The read ends 4 residues shy of where the CDR3 ends; the end is completed using the germline J gene. V usage is TRBV19 and J usage is TRBJ2-5; D uncertain. CDR1 is FNHDT and CDR2 is SITEND in the germline V gene (reference sequence). The CDR3 contains 12 residues. This chain's CDR3 is CASSIAWDTQYF. CDR3 DNA (partial): TGTGCCAGCAGTATAGCTTGGGAC.

This clone is classed as medium-sized (0.01 to 0.1%). Each gene name is a mouse one. The read stops 4 residues short of the end of the CDR3; the missing end is completed from the germline J gene. The genes are TRBV1 and TRBJ2-7, with 11 positions matching TRBD2. This CDR3 spans 14 amino acids. J gave up 3 bases and V 5 bases, and 3 bases lay outside the gene matches. Per the germline V gene, CDR1 is NSQYPW and CDR2 is LRSPGD (reference sequence). This CDR3 reads CTCSSGLGDYEQYF. Partial CDR3 DNA: TGCACCTGCAGTTCGGGACTGGGGGACTAT.

Ten or more counts support this clone. Genes here carry mouse names. The sequence runs out 4 residues before the end of the CDR3; the remainder is reconstructed from the germline J gene. The rearrangement uses TRBV19 and TRBJ2-2, with 10 bases aligning to TRBD1. This CDR3 comprises 17 residues. Germline-derived CDR1 and CDR2 are FNHDT and SITEND (reference sequence). V lost 2 bases and J lost 0; bases outside the gene matches: 4. CDR3 bases read: TGTGCCAGCAGTATTTCGGGACAGGGGTCAAACACCGGG. This codes for CASSISGQGSNTG. In full, the CDR3 is CASSISGQGSNTGQLYF.

This clone showed up many times. Genes here carry mouse names. The observed sequence ends 4 residues before the CDR3 terminus, with the missing tail filled in from the germline J gene. The V and J genes are TRBV19 and TRBJ2-7, with D hard to call. The CDR3 has 12 amino acids. Germline CDR1 FNHDT, CDR2 SITEND (reference sequence). Incomplete CDR3 DNA: TGTGCCAGCAGTATAAACACATAT. As protein: CASSINTY. In full, the CDR3 reads CASSINTYEQYF.

This clone was picked up many times. Mouse germline and gene names are used. CDR3 DNA (partial): TGTGCCAGCAGACGGACAGGGAACTATGCT. It yields the protein CASRRTGNYA. The entire CDR3 protein reads CASRRTGNYAEQFF. The chain combines TRBV5 with TRBJ2-1; 8 bases map to TRBD1. The read gets to within 4 residues of the CDR3 end, and the germline J gene fills in the rest. Losses at the gene ends were 6 bases for V and 1 base for J; bases not matched to a gene: 2. Germline V CDR1 and CDR2: LGHNA, YNLKQL (reference sequence). The CDR3 consists of 14 residues.

At least ten counts were recorded for this clone. Each gene name is a mouse one. The read stops 3 residues short of the end of the CDR3; the missing end is completed from the germline J gene. This chain joins TRBV19 and TRBJ1-6; D might be TRBD1 (6 bases). TRBJ1-6 is an ORF for which the function is uncertain. This CDR3 is built from 14 residues. The germline gives CDR1 FNHDT, CDR2 SITEND (reference sequence). The V end was cut by 7 bases, the J end by 9 bases, with 17 bases between. The CDR3 bases that were read are TGTGCCAGCTCCATCGGGACATTTGGTTCGCCC. Translated, it gives CASSIGTFGSP. The entire CDR3 sequence reads CASSIGTFGSPLYF.

This clone has only a few counts. Gene names denote mouse genes. The read finishes 4 residues shy of the CDR3 end, and the germline J gene is used to complete it. The rearrangement joins TRBV31 to TRBJ1-2; the D gene is possibly TRBD1 (6 bases). The CDR3 length is 15 residues. V lost 1 base to trimming and J lost 1 base, with 13 bases between them. Germline CDR1 is GKSSPN and CDR2 is SITVG. CDR3 DNA, as far as it was read: TGTGCCTGGAGTCACGAAGGGGGGGGAAACTCC. This sequence encodes CAWSHEGGGNS. The full CDR3 protein is CAWSHEGGGNSDYTF.

The sample holds many counts of this clone. Each gene name is a mouse one. The read halts 4 residues ahead of the CDR3 end, with the missing end drawn from the germline J gene. This chain connects TRBV31 to TRBJ2-1; D is possibly TRBD1 (5 bases). In germline, CDR1 is GKSSPN, CDR2 SITVG. This CDR3 is 14 amino acids long. Trimming took 3 bases from V and 1 from J, leaving 10 bases between them. CDR3 sequence: CAWSAGRNYAEQFF. Partial CDR3 DNA: TGTGCCTGGAGCGCAGGGAGGAACTATGCT. Variable domain in full (rest from reference TRBV31 and TRBJ2-1): AQTIHQWPVAEIKAVGSPLSLGCTIKGKSSPNLYWYWQATGGTLQQLFYSITVGQVESVVQLNLSASRPKDDQFILSTEKLLLSHSGFYLCAWSAGRNYAEQFFGPGTRLTVL.

This clone has ten or more counts. Genes and germline are mouse. The read ends 4 residues before the CDR3 terminus; that terminus is restored from the germline J gene. This chain connects TRBV13-2 to TRBJ2-7; 10 nucleotides line up with TRBD2. This CDR3 region has 14 residues. CDR1 is NNHNN, CDR2 SYGAGS, per germline (reference sequence). CDR3 region: CASGAATGGYEQYF. Incomplete CDR3 DNA: TGTGCCAGCGGTGCTGCGACTGGGGGGTAT.

This clone has at least ten counts. The germline and genes are mouse ones. From the germline J gene comes the end of the CDR3, since the read stops 4 residues before it. The rearrangement links TRBV13-2 to TRBJ2-1; 11 positions agree with TRBD2. CDR3 length equals 16 residues. CDR1 is NNHNN, CDR2 SYGAGS, per germline (reference sequence). J was trimmed by 4 bases and V by 1 base; bases with no gene match: 4. CDR3 bases read: TGTGCCAGCGGTGATTACTGGGGGGGCGGGTATGCT. Protein product: CASGDYWGGGYA. The complete CDR3 protein is CASGDYWGGGYAEQFF.

This clone was counted many times. Gene names denote mouse genes. The read ends 4 residues before the CDR3 terminus; that terminus is restored from the germline J gene. The V call is TRBV31, the J call TRBJ2-7; 9 bases align to TRBD1. CDR3 size: 14 residues. CDR1 is GKSSPN and CDR2 is SITVG in the germline V gene. V was clipped by 3 bases and J by 3 bases; unmatched bases: 6. CDR3 protein: CAWSPSGQGYEQYF. Incomplete CDR3 DNA: TGTGCCTGGAGCCCCTCGGGACAGGGCTAT.

This clone was detected ten times or more. All gene names here are mouse names. Sequencing ends 4 residues short of the CDR3 end; the germline J gene provides the rest. V and J are TRBV19 and TRBJ2-2; TRBD1 matches 10 bases. The CDR3 totals 14 residues. Losses at the gene ends were 5 bases for V and 6 bases for J; bases not matched to a gene: 4. The V gene's germline CDR1 is FNHDT and CDR2 SITEND (reference sequence). CDR3 loop: CASRWGTGAGQLYF. The CDR3 bases that were read are TGTGCCAGCAGATGGGGGACAGGGGCCGGG.

This clone was detected many times. Any gene name here is a mouse gene name. The DNA ends 4 residues before the CDR3 does, and the rest of the CDR3 is filled in from the germline J gene. The chain couples TRBV13-3 to TRBJ1-1; TRBD1 matches 8 bases. The V and J ends lost 4 bases and 0 bases, in that order; junction bases with no gene match: 2. This CDR3 comprises 14 residues. Germline V gives CDR1 NNHDY, CDR2 SYVADS. Partial CDR3 DNA: TGTGCCAGCAGTTTACAGGGGGCAAACACA. This encodes CASSLQGANT. The entire CDR3 sequence reads CASSLQGANTEVFF.